This entry lists 7 T cell receptor beta chains sequenced from one sample in a study of identical twins. TCRdb independently ran MiXCR on the 5' RACE reads; one entry per CDR3 protein. The table records 1.5 million or so distinct CDR3 sequences, less than 35% of them present only once. Sequenced input: cord blood. Source of these receptors: a newborn girl in good health.

This chain joins TRBV7-8 and TRBJ1-1; tentative D call: TRBD1 (6 bases). V was shortened by 2 bases and J by 4 bases, with 14 bases between the two germline ends. The germline V gene encodes CDR1 SGHVS and CDR2 FQNEAQ. The CDR3 has 15 amino acids. The CDR3 DNA reads TGTGCCAGCAGCTTATTTCGGCAGGGGTTCACTGAAGCTTTCTTT. This translates into CASSLFRQGFTEAFF.

This clonotype appeared a single time. Written as DNA, the CDR3 is TGTGCCAGCAGCCAAGATGGGGGGACTAGGTACAATGAGCAGTTCTTC. Translating gives CASSQDGGTRYNEQFF. The chain is built from TRBV4-2 and TRBJ2-1; 8 nucleotides align to TRBD2. Germline V lookup: CDR1 LGHNA, CDR2 YNFKEQ. Losses at the gene ends were 0 bases for V and 4 bases for J; bases not matched to a gene: 5. The length of the CDR3 is 16 residues.

The chain recombines TRBV7-8 with TRBJ1-1, with D hard to call. The CDR3 length is 16 residues. Trimming pared 2 bases from V and 0 bases from J, leaving 13 bases between. The V gene's germline CDR1 is SGHVS and CDR2 FQNEAQ. The CDR3 nucleotides are TGTGCCAGCAGCTTACTAACAGCCCCAGTGAACACTGAAGCTTTCTTT. This gives the protein CASSLLTAPVNTEAFF.

The CDR3 region has the DNA TGTGCCAGCAGTTTCCCCGGGGGGACGTACCAAGAGACCCAGTACTTC. Its translation is CASSFPGGTYQETQYF. This rearrangement joins TRBV28 to TRBJ2-5, with 7 bases identical to TRBD2. Germline CDR1 and CDR2: MDHEN and SYDVKM. There are 16 residues in the CDR3. J was trimmed by 0 bases and V by 3 bases; bases with no gene match: 7.

This clonotype occurred a few times. The chain combines TRBV29-1 with TRBJ2-7; either TRBD1 or TRBD2 may supply D (5 bases each). CDR1 is SQVTM, CDR2 ANQGSEA, per germline. Trimming cost V 7 bases and J 0 bases, with 13 bases left between them. The CDR3 has 13 amino acids. This CDR3 reads CSGKGRSSYEQYF. CDR3 sequence (DNA): TGCAGCGGTAAGGGACGGAGCTCCTACGAGCAGTACTTC.

The V gene is TRBV5-5, the J gene TRBJ1-1, with D unresolved. Per the germline V gene, CDR1 is SGHKS and CDR2 is YYEKEE (reference sequence). V was clipped by 1 base and J by 7 bases, with 11 bases between them. This CDR3 comprises 13 residues. This CDR3 is CASSLRHSGEAFF. Written as DNA, the CDR3 is TGTGCCAGCAGCTTGAGGCATAGCGGTGAAGCTTTCTTT.

The rearrangement links TRBV20-1 to TRBJ2-2, with D perhaps given as TRBD1 or TRBD2 (6 bases each). The germline gives CDR1 DFQATT, CDR2 SNEGSKA (reference sequence). Deletions cut 7 bases from V and 6 bases from J, with 15 bases between. The CDR3 is made up of 13 amino acids. CDR3 DNA: TGCAGTGGTCGACGGGGGCTGGCCGGGGAGCTGTTTTTT. Protein: CSGRRGLAGELFF.